This entry lists 2 T cell receptor beta chains sequenced from one sample in a study of T cells in women clearing cervical HPV infection. This table comes from immunoSEQ multiplex PCR, and its TCRdb copy is limited to in-frame clones, with some not included. Recorded here are 25,000 to 40,000 clones; the top ten clones represent 3.5% to 5.5%. The specimen sequenced was blood buffy coat. All receptors derive from a woman between 18 and 70 years old with a cervical HPV16 infection that either progressed to CIN3+ or cleared (not recorded which).

Turning to this clone: The read ends 3 residues early relative to the CDR3; the germline J gene fills the gap. This chain uses TRBV7-2 with TRBJ1-2; D uncertain. CDR1 is SGHTA and CDR2 is FQGNSA in the germline V gene. The CDR3 extends over 14 amino acids. CDR3 region: CASSLARAGYTYTF. The sequenced CDR3 bases are TGTGCCAGCAGCTTAGCGCGGGCGGGGTATACC.

The sequenced CDR3 bases are TGTGCCAGCAGCCGGACAGCGGCCAAGCAGCCC. It yields the protein CASSRTAAKQP. The full CDR3 sequence reads CASSRTAAKQPQHF. The gene calls are TRBV6-2 or TRBV6-3 and TRBJ1-5; weak D call: TRBD1 (6 bases). The CDR3 is cut off 3 residues early in the read; its end comes from the germline J gene. V lost 6 bases and J 7 bases, leaving 16 bases between the germline ends. This CDR3 region has 14 residues. CDR1 is MNHEY, CDR2 SVGEGT, per germline.